This TCR beta chain was sequenced for a study of T cell changes during pregnancy in multiple sclerosis. Sequencing was performed with immunoSEQ multiplex PCR; in TCRdb, only in-frame clones are kept and a portion is missing. The sample carries under 45,000 clones, 95% to 96% recorded once. Unmatched junction bases numbered 13, after V lost 5 bases and J lost 13 bases. This CDR3 has 14 amino acids. Per germline, CDR1 SGHTA and CDR2 FQGNSA. This TCR was recovered from a female donor with multiple sclerosis, enrolled in a pregnancy study. The starting material was peripheral blood, obtained in the second trimester of pregnancy. The chain joins TRBV7-2 to TRBJ2-1; TRBD2 aligns across 8 bases. The CDR3 protein is CASSLEGVGGAQFF. The CDR3, as DNA: TGTGCCAGCAGCCTAGAAGGGGTCGGGGGGGCTCAGTTCTTC. Together with reference TRBV7-2 and TRBJ2-1, the CDR3 gives the full variable domain: GAGVSQSPSNKVTEKGKDVELRCDPISGHTALYWYRQSLGQGLEFLIYFQGNSAPDKSGLPSDRFSAERTGGSVSTLTIQRTQQEDSAVYLCASSLEGVGGAQFFGPGTRLTVL.